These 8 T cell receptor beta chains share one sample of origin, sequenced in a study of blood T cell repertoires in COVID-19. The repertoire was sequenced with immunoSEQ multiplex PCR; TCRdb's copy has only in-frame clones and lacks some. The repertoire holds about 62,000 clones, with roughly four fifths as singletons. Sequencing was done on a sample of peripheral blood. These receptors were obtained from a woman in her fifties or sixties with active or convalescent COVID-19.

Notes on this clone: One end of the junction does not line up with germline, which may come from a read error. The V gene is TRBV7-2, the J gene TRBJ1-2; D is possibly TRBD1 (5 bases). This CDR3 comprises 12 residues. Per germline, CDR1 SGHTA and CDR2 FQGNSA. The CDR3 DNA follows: TGTGCCAGCAGCGCCCAAGCCGCTCCCGGGGGCTTC. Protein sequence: CASSAQAAPGGF.

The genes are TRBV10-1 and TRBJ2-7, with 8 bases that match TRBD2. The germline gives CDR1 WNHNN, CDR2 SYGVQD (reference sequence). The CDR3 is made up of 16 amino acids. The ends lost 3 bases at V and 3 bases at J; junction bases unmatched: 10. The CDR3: CASSDMVAGILYEQYF. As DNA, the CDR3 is TGCGCCAGCAGTGATATGGTAGCGGGGATACTCTACGAGCAGTACTTC.

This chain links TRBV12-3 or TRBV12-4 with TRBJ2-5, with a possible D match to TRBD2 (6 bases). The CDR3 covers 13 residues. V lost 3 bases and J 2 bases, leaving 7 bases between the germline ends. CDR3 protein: CASSLGRQETQYF. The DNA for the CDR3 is TGTGCCAGCAGTTTGGGGAGGCAAGAGACCCAGTACTTC.

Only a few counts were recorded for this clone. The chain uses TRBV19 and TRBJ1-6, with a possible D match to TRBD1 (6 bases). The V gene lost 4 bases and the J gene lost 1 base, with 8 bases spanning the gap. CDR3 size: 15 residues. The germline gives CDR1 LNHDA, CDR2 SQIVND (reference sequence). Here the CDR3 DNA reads TGTGCCAGTAGTACTGGACAGTCCTATAATTCACCCCTCCACTTT. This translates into CASSTGQSYNSPLHF.

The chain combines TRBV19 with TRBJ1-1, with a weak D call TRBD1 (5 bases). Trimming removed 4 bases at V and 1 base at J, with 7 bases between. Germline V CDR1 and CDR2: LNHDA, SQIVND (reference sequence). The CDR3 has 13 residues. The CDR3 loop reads CASSTGQNTEAFF. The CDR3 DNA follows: TGTGCCAGTAGTACCGGACAGAACACTGAAGCTTTCTTT.

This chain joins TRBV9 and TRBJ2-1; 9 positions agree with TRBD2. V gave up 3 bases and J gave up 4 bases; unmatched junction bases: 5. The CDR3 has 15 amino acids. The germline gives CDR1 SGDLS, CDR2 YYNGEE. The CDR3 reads CASSAASGRYNEQFF. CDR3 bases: TGTGCCAGCAGCGCCGCAAGCGGGAGGTACAATGAGCAGTTCTTC.

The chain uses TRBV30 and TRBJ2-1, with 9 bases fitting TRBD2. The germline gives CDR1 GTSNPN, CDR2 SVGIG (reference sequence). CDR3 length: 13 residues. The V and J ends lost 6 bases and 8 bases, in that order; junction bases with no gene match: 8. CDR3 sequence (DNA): TGTGCCTGTAATAGCGGGAGTCGGTATGAGCAGTTCTTC. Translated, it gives CACNSGSRYEQFF.

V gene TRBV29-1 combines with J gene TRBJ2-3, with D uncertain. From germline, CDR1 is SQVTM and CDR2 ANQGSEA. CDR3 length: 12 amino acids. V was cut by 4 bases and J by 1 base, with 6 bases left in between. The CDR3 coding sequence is TGCAGCGTTGCTCCGGGCACAGATACGCAGTATTTT. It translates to CSVAPGTDTQYF.